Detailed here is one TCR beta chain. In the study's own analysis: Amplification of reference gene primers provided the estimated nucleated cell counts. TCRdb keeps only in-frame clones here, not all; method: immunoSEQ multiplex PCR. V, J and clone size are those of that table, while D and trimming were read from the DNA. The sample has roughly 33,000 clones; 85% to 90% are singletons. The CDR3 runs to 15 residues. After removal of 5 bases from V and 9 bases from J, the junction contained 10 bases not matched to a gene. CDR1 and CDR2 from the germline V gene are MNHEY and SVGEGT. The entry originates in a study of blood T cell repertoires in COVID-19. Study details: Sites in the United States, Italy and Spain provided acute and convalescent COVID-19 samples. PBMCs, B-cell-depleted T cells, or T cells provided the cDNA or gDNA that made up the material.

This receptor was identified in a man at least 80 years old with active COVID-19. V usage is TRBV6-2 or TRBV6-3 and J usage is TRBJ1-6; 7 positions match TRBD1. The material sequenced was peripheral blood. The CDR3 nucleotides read TGTGCCAGCAGTCGGGACAGCTCAAGAGGTTCACCCCTCCACTTT. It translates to CASSRDSSRGSPLHF.